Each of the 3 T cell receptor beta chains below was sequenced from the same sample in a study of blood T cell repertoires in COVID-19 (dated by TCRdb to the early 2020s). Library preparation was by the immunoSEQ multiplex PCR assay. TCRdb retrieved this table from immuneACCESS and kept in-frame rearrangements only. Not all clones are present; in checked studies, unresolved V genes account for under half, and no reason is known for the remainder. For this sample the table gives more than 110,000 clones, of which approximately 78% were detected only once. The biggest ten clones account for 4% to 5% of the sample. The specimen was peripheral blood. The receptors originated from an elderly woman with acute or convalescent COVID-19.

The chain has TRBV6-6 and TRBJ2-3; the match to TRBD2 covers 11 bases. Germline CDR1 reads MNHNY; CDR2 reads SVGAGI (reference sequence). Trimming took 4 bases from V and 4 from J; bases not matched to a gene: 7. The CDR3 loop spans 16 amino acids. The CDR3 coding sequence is TGTGCCAGCAGTTCCTTGGGTAGCGGGGGGGCAGATACGCAGTATTTT. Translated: CASSSLGSGGADTQYF.

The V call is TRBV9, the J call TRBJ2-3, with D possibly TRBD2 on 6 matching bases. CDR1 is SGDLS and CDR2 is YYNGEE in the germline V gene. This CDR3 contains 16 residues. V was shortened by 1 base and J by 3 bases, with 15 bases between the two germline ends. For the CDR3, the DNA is TGTGCCAGCAGCGTAATGAGGCGGGGAGAGACAGATACGCAGTATTTT. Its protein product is CASSVMRRGETDTQYF.

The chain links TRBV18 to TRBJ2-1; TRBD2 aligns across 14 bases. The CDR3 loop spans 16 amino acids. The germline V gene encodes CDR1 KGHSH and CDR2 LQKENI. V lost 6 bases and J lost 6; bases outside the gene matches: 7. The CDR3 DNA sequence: TGTGCCAGCTCTCCCCCGGGACTAGCGGGGGCCAATGAGCAGTTCTTC. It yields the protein CASSPPGLAGANEQFF. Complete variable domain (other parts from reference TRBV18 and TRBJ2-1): NAGVMQNPRHLVRRRGQEARLRCSPMKGHSHVYWYRQLPEEGLKFMVYLQKENIIDESGMPKERFSAEFPKEGPSILRIQQVVRGDSAAYFCASSPPGLAGANEQFFGPGTRLTVL.